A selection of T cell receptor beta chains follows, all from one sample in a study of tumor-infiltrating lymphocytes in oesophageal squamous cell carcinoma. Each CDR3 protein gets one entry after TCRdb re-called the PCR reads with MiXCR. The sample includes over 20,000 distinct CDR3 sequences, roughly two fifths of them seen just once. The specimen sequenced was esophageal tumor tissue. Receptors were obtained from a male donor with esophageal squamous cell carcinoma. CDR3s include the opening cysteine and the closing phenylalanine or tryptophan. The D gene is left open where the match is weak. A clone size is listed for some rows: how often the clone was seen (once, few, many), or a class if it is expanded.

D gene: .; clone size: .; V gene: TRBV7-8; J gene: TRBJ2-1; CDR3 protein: CASSRGFMDEQFF; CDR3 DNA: TGTGCCAGCAGCCGCGGGTTTATGGATGAGCAGTTCTTC
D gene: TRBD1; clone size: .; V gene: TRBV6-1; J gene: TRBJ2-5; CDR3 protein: CASGQGARETQYF; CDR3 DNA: TGTGCCAGCGGCCAGGGGGCGCGGGAGACCCAGTACTTC
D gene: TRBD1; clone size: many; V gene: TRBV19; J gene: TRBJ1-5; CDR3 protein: CASSILGDSSQPQHF; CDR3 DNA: TGTGCCAGTAGTATCCTAGGGGACAGTTCTCAGCCCCAGCATTTT
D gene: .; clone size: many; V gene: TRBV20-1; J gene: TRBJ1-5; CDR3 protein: CSATSMRVGRNQPQHF; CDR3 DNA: TGCAGTGCTACCTCTATGCGGGTTGGACGCAATCAGCCCCAGCATTTT
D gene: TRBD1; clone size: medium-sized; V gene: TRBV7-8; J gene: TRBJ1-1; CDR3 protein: CASSLALRGRGAFF; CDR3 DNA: TGTGCCAGCAGCTTAGCGCTTAGGGGGCGGGGAGCTTTCTTT
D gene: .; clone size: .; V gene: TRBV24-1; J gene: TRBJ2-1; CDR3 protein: CATSDPGLVEQFF; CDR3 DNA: TGTGCCACCAGTGACCCCGGACTGGTTGAGCAGTTCTTC
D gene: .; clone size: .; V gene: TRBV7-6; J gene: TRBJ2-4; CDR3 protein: CASSYGTHEGIQYF; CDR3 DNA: TGTGCCAGCAGCTACGGGACTCACGAGGGCATTCAGTACTTC
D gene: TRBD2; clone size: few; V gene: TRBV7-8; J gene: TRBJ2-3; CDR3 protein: CASSPLAGGYTDTQYF; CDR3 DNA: TGTGCCAGCAGCCCTCTGGCGGGGGGATACACAGATACGCAGTATTTT
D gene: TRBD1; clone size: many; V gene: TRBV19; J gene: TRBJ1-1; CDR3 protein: CASRTGTGGTEAFF; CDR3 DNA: TGTGCCAGCCGGACAGGGACGGGTGGTACTGAAGCTTTCTTT
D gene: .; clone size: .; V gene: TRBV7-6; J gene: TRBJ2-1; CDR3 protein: CASSPGGPYNEQFF; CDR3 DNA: TGTGCCAGCAGCCCCGGGGGGCCTTACAATGAGCAGTTCTTC
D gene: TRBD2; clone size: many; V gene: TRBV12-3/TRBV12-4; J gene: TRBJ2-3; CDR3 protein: CASSFARTSGGGVTDTQYF; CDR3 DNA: TGTGCCAGCAGTTTCGCCCGGACTAGCGGGGGGGGGGTCACAGATACGCAGTATTTT
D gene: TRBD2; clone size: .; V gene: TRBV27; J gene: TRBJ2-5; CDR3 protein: CASSFGGGQETQYF; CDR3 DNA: TGTGCCAGCAGTTTCGGGGGGGGCCAAGAGACCCAGTACTTC
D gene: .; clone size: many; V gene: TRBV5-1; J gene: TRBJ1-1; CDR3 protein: CASSPVVRDTEAFF; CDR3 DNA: TGCGCCAGCAGCCCCGTTGTTAGGGACACTGAAGCTTTCTTT
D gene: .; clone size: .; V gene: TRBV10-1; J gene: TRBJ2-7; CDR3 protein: CASSESRAGSYEQYF; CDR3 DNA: TGCGCCAGCAGTGAGTCGAGGGCAGGGAGCTACGAGCAGTACTTC
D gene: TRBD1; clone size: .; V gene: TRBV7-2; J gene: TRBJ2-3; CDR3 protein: CASSLGQGAGELYF; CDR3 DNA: TGTGCCAGCAGCCTGGGACAGGGGGCCGGGGAGCTGTACTTC
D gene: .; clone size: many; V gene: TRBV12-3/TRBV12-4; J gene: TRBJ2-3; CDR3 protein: CASSLGRSADTQYF; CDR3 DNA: TGTGCCAGCAGTTTAGGACGGAGCGCAGATACGCAGTATTTT
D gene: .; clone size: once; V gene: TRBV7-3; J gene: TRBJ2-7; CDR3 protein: CASSLSGPLSYEQYF; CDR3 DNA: TGTGCCAGCAGCCTATCCGGCCCCCTCTCCTACGAGCAGTACTTC
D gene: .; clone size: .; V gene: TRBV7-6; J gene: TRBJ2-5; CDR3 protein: CASSGRQGRYNEQYF; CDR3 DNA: TGTGCCAGCAGCGGACGGCAGGGGAGGTACAATGAGCAGTACTTC
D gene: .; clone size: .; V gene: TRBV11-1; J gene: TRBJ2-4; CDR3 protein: CASSPGQLWLHLRF; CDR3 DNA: .
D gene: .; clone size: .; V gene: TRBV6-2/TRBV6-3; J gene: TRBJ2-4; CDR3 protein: CASSYGGSLSVQYF; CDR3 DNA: TGTGCCAGCAGTTACGGGGGATCCCTGAGTGTTCAGTACTTC
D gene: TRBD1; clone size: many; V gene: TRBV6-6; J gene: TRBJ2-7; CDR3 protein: CASSYVRDREGEQYF; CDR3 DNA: TGTGCCAGCAGTTACGTAAGGGACAGGGAAGGGGAGCAGTACTTC
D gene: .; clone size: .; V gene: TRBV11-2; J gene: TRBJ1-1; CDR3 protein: CASSLTDRKNTEAFF; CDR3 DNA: TGTGCCAGCAGCTTAACGGACAGAAAGAACACTGAAGCTTTCTTT
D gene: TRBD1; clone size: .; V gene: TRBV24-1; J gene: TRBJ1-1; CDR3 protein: CATSEETGGAFF; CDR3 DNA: TGTGCCACCAGTGAAGAGACAGGGGGAGCTTTCTTT
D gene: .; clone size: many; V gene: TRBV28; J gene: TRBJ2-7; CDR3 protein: CASSLTGRANSYEQYF; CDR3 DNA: TGTGCCAGCAGCCTAACGGGCCGCGCGAACTCCTACGAGCAGTACTTC
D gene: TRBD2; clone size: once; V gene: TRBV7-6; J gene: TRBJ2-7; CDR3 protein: CASSLAGGPYNEQYF; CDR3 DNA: TGTGCCAGCAGCTTAGCGGGAGGGCCATACAATGAGCAGTACTTC
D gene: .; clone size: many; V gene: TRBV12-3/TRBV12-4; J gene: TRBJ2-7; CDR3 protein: CASSSYPIEQYF; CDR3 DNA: TGTGCCAGCAGTTCCTATCCCATCGAGCAGTACTTC
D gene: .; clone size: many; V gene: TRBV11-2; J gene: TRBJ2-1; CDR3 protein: CASRQSLAGSSYNEQFF; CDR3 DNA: TGTGCCAGCAGGCAAAGCTTGGCGGGAAGCTCCTACAATGAGCAGTTCTTC
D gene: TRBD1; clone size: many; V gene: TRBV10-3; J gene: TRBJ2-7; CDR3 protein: CAISEPYLGGQGAYEQYF; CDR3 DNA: TGTGCCATCAGTGAGCCTTACCTTGGAGGACAGGGGGCCTACGAGCAGTACTTC
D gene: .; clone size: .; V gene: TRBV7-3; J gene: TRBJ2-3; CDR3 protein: CASSLGNSGTDTQYF; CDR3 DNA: TGTGCCAGCAGCCTAGGGAATAGCGGTACAGATACGCAGTATTTT
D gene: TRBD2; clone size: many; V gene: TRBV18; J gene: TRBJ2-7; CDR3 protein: CASSPTRTSGSYEQYF; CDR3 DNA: TGTGCCAGCTCACCTACTAGGACTAGCGGTTCCTACGAGCAGTACTTC
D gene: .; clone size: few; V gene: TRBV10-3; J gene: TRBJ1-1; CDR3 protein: CATSGGRTEAFF; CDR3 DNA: TGTGCCACCTCGGGGGGTCGCACTGAAGCTTTCTTT
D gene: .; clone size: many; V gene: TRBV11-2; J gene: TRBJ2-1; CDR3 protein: CASSTSPDPNEQFF; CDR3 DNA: TGTGCCAGCAGCACAAGCCCAGATCCGAATGAGCAGTTCTTC
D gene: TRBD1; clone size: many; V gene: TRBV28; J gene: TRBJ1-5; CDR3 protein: CASSFIGDSRNQPQHF; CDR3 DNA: TGTGCCAGCAGTTTCATAGGGGACAGCCGGAATCAACCCCAGCATTTT
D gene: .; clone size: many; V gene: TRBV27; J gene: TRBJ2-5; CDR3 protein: CASSLTGAGPKGETQYF; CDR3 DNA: TGTGCCAGCAGTTTAACGGGTGCGGGACCGAAAGGGGAGACCCAGTACTTC
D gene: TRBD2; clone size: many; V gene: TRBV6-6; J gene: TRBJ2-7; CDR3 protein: CASSYSFSGGASYNEQYF; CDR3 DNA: TGTGCCAGCAGTTACTCTTTTAGCGGGGGGGCCTCCTACAATGAGCAGTACTTC
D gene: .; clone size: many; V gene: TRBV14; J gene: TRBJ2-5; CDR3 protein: CASSQGQTRQETQYF; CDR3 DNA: TGTGCCAGCAGCCAAGGACAGACACGCCAAGAGACCCAGTACTTC